One and the same sample provided the 16 T cell receptor beta chains below, sequenced in a study of T-cell memory formation after mild COVID-19 (dated by TCRdb to the early 2020s). The protocol used for the library was 5' RACE. Instrument used: Illumina NovaSeq 6000. TCRdb cleaned the public reads at Q25 with fastp, built clones with MiXCR and kept in-frame beta chains. Entries are consolidated by CDR3 protein sequence, retaining the most common genes and DNA. Present in this sample are fewer than 50,000 distinct CDR3 sequences, roughly 9.8% of which were seen just once. In total, the top ten clones hold 12% of the sample. Sequenced input: PBMCs or a T cell subset sorted from them (not recorded which). Every receptor here comes from an adult woman who had mild COVID-19 (a few samples of this study predate the infection). The sample titles of this study are shuffled in the database, so cell type and time point are left out; the donor was told from shared clones.

The chain recombines TRBV27 with TRBJ2-1; TRBD2 might be the D (6 bases). This CDR3 comprises 15 residues. Germline V gene data show CDR1 as MNHEY and CDR2 as SMNVEV (reference sequence). Trimming took 3 bases from V and 0 from J, leaving 9 bases between them. Here the CDR3 DNA reads TGTGCCAGCAGTTTCTCGCGGGACTCCTACAATGAGCAGTTCTTC. The encoded protein is CASSFSRDSYNEQFF.

In this sample, this clonotype turned up many times. The rearrangement joins TRBV27 to TRBJ2-1, with 7 bases matching TRBD2. The germline gives CDR1 MNHEY, CDR2 SMNVEV (reference sequence). The CDR3 spans 15 residues. V was pared by 5 bases and J by 3 bases, with 7 bases of the junction left unmatched. The CDR3 reads CASSLSAGNYNEQFF. Written as DNA, the CDR3 is TGTGCCAGCAGTCTCTCAGCGGGGAACTACAATGAGCAGTTCTTC.

There are a few counts of this clonotype. The V call is TRBV20-1, the J call TRBJ1-1, with D uncertain. V dropped 0 bases and J dropped 3 bases, with 8 bases sitting between them. The CDR3 loop spans 13 amino acids. Germline assignment: CDR1 DFQATT and CDR2 SNEGSKA (reference sequence). DNA of the CDR3: TGCAGTGCTAGAGAAGAAGTGGACACTGAAGCTTTCTTT. Translation gives CSAREEVDTEAFF.

Only a few counts were recorded for this clonotype. The rearrangement links TRBV24-1 to TRBJ1-6; D is possibly TRBD1 (6 bases). The CDR3 is 13 residues long. The germline V gene has CDR1 KGHDR and CDR2 SFDVKD. V was pared by 2 bases and J by 12 bases, with 10 bases between. CDR3 region: CATSDYTGRPLHF. The CDR3 nucleotides read TGTGCCACCAGTGATTATACAGGGAGACCCCTCCACTTT.

The chain combines TRBV5-5 with TRBJ2-7; 11 bases fit TRBD1. Looked up from germline, CDR1 is SGHKS and CDR2 is YYEKEE (reference sequence). The CDR3 runs 18 residues. V lost 3 bases and J lost 3; bases outside the gene matches: 14. CDR3 nucleotides: TGTGCCAGCAGCTCTAGGACAGGGGGCGCTTCGAGGGGCTACGAGCAGTACTTC. Amino acid sequence: CASSSRTGGASRGYEQYF.

This clonotype appeared many times. V gene TRBV12-3 or TRBV12-4 combines with J gene TRBJ2-7, with TRBD1 identical over 8 bases. The junction had 6 bases not matched to a gene; V was cut back by 6 bases and J by 2 bases. This CDR3 has 14 amino acids. CDR3 nucleotide sequence: TGTGCCAGCAGCACTACGGACAGGGCCTACGAGCAGTACTTC. Translation: CASSTTDRAYEQYF.

V usage is TRBV12-3 or TRBV12-4 and J usage is TRBJ1-6; the match to TRBD1 covers 9 bases. CDR3 length: 15 residues. The junction had 6 bases not matched to a gene; V was cut back by 3 bases and J by 9 bases. Written as DNA, the CDR3 is TGTGCCAGCAGTTTGGACAGGGGAGGTGGTTCACCCCTCCACTTT. It is translated as CASSLDRGGGSPLHF.

This clonotype was seen more than once but under ten times. The J gene is TRBJ1-4, the V gene TRBV9, with a weak D call TRBD1 (5 bases). The CDR3 has 15 residues. Germline loops: CDR1 SGDLS, CDR2 YYNGEE. V lost 2 bases, J lost 7 bases, and 15 bases lay in between. In DNA, the CDR3 is TGTGCCAGCAGCGTTGACCGCGGCGGGGGTGAAAAACTGTTTTTT. Protein: CASSVDRGGGEKLFF.

This clonotype was seen only a few times. This chain links TRBV19 with TRBJ2-1, with 9 bases aligning to TRBD1. The CDR3 runs 13 residues. Germline V lookup: CDR1 LNHDA, CDR2 SQIVND (reference sequence). V lost 4 bases, J lost 9 bases, and 4 bases stayed unmatched. The CDR3 region is CASSTTGGGEQFF. In DNA form, the CDR3 reads TGTGCCAGTAGTACTACAGGGGGCGGTGAGCAGTTCTTC.

The chain links TRBV2 to TRBJ2-7, with 9 positions matching TRBD1. In germline, CDR1 is SNHLY, CDR2 FYNNEI. The CDR3 loop spans 14 amino acids. Unmatched junction bases numbered 5, after V lost 6 bases and J lost 2 bases. The CDR3 is CASRWTGVAYEQYF. The CDR3 DNA is TGTGCCAGCAGATGGACAGGGGTGGCCTACGAGCAGTACTTC. The full variable domain, its missing parts supplied by reference TRBV2 and TRBJ2-7, is EPEVTQTPSHQVTQMGQEVILRCVPISNHLYFYWYRQILGQKVEFLVSFYNNEISEKSEIFDDQFSVERPDGSNFTLKIRSTKLEDSAMYFCASRWTGVAYEQYFGPGTRLTVT.

Remarks on this clonotype: The junction differs from germline at one of its ends, possibly a read error. The chain joins TRBV9 to TRBJ1-3, with D maybe TRBD1 (5 bases). CDR1 is SGDLS, CDR2 YYNGEE, per germline. The CDR3 consists of 15 residues. The CDR3: CASNAGDDSGNTLYF. CDR3 nucleotide sequence: TGTGCCAGCAACGCTGGGGACGACTCTGGTAACACCTTATATTTT.

This clonotype was seen a few times. V gene TRBV20-1 combines with J gene TRBJ2-5; the D is unclear. The V gene's germline CDR1 is DFQATT and CDR2 SNEGSKA (reference sequence). CDR3 length: 11 amino acids. V was trimmed by 3 bases and J by 5 bases, leaving 7 bases between them. CDR3 nucleotides: TGCAGTGCTAGGGAGTTGGAGACCCAGTACTTC. This codes for CSARELETQYF.

V is TRBV7-9 and J is TRBJ2-7; 10 positions match TRBD2. The junction had 12 bases not matched to a gene; V was cut back by 4 bases and J by 6 bases. Germline CDR1 and CDR2: SEHNR and FQNEAQ (reference sequence). The CDR3 sequence is 16 residues long. DNA for the CDR3: TGTGCCAGCAGCTATGTTCCGGGACTAGCGCCTAGCGAGCAGTACTTC. Protein sequence: CASSYVPGLAPSEQYF.

Ten or more counts support this clonotype. V and J are TRBV5-1 and TRBJ2-1; TRBD2 matches at 7 bases. The germline CDR1 and CDR2 sequences are SGHRS and YFSETQ. This CDR3 is 14 amino acids long. V dropped 7 bases and J dropped 9; count of bases not matched to a gene: 13. The CDR3 DNA is TGCGCCAGCGGCCCGCGCGGGAGTGAGAGTGAGCAGTTCTTC. Its translation is CASGPRGSESEQFF.

In this sample, this clonotype turned up a few times. The chain recombines TRBV5-6 with TRBJ1-1, with TRBD1 as a possible D gene (5 bases). V gave up 4 bases and J gave up 3 bases, with 13 bases separating them. Germline V gives CDR1 SGHDT, CDR2 YYEEEE. The CDR3 length is 14 residues. The CDR3 bases are TGTGCCAGCAGCGATGGGGCAGGGTACACTGAAGCTTTCTTT. The encoded protein is CASSDGAGYTEAFF.

The chain recombines TRBV20-1 with TRBJ1-1; 7 bases map to TRBD1. CDR1 and CDR2 from the germline V gene are DFQATT and SNEGSKA (reference sequence). The ends lost 1 base at V and 11 bases at J; junction bases unmatched: 13. The CDR3 runs 14 residues. Here the CDR3 DNA reads TGCAGTGCTAGAGCCGGGACAGCCGTCGTGGGTGCTTTCTTT. Translation: CSARAGTAVVGAFF.